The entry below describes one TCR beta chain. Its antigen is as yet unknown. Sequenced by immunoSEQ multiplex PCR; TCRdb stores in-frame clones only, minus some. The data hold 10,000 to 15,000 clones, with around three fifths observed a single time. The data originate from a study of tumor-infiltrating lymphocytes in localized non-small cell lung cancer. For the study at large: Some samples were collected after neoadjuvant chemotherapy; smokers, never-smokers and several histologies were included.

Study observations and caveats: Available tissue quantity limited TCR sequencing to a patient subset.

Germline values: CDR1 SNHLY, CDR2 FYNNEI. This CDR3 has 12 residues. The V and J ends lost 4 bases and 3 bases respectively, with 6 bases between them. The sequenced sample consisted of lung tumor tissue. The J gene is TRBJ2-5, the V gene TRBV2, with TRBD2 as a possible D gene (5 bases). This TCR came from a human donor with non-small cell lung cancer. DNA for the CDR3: TGTGCCAGCAGTGGGGAGAAAGAGACCCAGTACTTC. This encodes CASSGEKETQYF.